The 32 T cell receptor beta chains below come from one sample, sequenced in a study of blood T cell repertoires in COVID-19. The method was immunoSEQ multiplex PCR; TCRdb's version includes in-frame clones alone and lacks a portion of them. The data contain hundreds of thousands of clones, roughly 85% of them singletons. Sample: PBMCs or T cells enriched from blood (not recorded which). These receptors were taken from a woman between 45 and 60 years old with acute COVID-19.

In DNA form, the CDR3 reads TGCAGCGTTGGTCGGGGGACCACTGAAGCTTTCTTT. Its translation is CSVGRGTTEAFF. The chain has TRBV29-1 and TRBJ1-1, with D possibly TRBD1 on 5 matching bases. V dropped 4 bases and J dropped 4 bases, with 10 bases sitting between them. CDR1 is SQVTM and CDR2 is ANQGSEA in the germline V gene. This CDR3 contains 12 residues.

This chain links TRBV3-1 (or the pseudogene TRBV3-2) with TRBJ1-2; tentative D call: TRBD1 (5 bases). The germline gives CDR1 LGHDT, CDR2 YNNKEL (reference sequence). This CDR3 has 13 residues. V lost 3 bases to trimming and J lost 6 bases, with 11 bases between them. DNA for the CDR3: TGTGCCAGCAGCCATTCCCAGGGTAATGGCTACACCTTC. Translation gives CASSHSQGNGYTF.

In this sample, this clone turned up a few times. The chain links TRBV6-4 to TRBJ2-1; 15 nucleotides line up with TRBD2. The CDR3 is 15 residues long. The ends lost 5 bases at V and 8 bases at J; junction bases unmatched: 4. The V gene's germline CDR1 is MRHNA and CDR2 SNTAGT. CDR3 in amino acids: CASSRTSGGAHEQFF. CDR3 bases: TGTGCCAGCAGTCGGACTAGCGGGGGGGCCCATGAGCAGTTCTTC.

There are a few counts of this clone. The rearrangement joins TRBV6-1 to TRBJ1-2, with D tentatively TRBD1 (6 bases). The V end lost 2 bases, the J end lost 7 bases, and 17 bases lay between the germline ends. This CDR3 is built from 15 residues. Germline CDR1 and CDR2: MNHNS and SASEGT. The CDR3 bases are TGTGCCAGCAGTGAAAGTCCAGGGGCAGGTGGTGGCTACACCTTC. Encoded protein: CASSESPGAGGGYTF.

This sequence joins TRBV7-9 and TRBJ1-2; D possibly corresponds to TRBD1 (6 bases). The CDR3 has 13 residues. Trimming cost V 5 bases and J 2 bases, with 9 bases left between them. CDR1 and CDR2 (germline): SEHNR, FQNEAQ (reference sequence). CDR3 sequence reads: CASSAQGNYGYTF. Here the CDR3 DNA reads TGTGCCAGCAGCGCACAGGGAAACTATGGCTACACCTTC.

The chain combines TRBV15 with TRBJ1-1; D is unclear. The CDR3 runs to 14 residues. V lost 4 bases, J lost 2 bases, and 11 bases lay in between. Per germline, CDR1 LNHNV and CDR2 YYDKDF (reference sequence). DNA for the CDR3: TGTGCCACCAGCACCCCCCCCTCTAACACTGAAGCTTTCTTT. Encoded protein: CATSTPPSNTEAFF. Using reference TRBV15 and TRBJ1-1 for the parts outside the CDR3, the full variable domain is DAMVIQNPRYQVTQFGKPVTLSCSQTLNHNVMYWYQQKSSQAPKLLFHYYDKDFNNEADTPDNFQSRRPNTSFCFLDIRSPGLGDTAMYLCATSTPPSNTEAFFGQGTRLTVV.

This clone was detected a few times. V and J are TRBV2 and TRBJ2-2; D is perhaps TRBD2 (6 bases). Germline V gene data show CDR1 as SNHLY and CDR2 as FYNNEI. V was pared by 4 bases and J by 2 bases, with 11 bases between. The CDR3 sequence is 15 residues long. The CDR3 sequence is CASSGLAHNTGELFF. The CDR3 DNA reads TGTGCCAGCAGTGGGCTAGCGCACAACACCGGGGAGCTGTTTTTT.

This chain links TRBV27 with TRBJ1-5; 7 bases are shared with TRBD1. Germline CDR1 and CDR2: MNHEY and SMNVEV (reference sequence). This CDR3 contains 17 residues. The ends lost 4 bases at V and 1 base at J; junction bases unmatched: 10. In DNA form, the CDR3 reads TGTGCCAGCAGTTACAGGGGAGTAATGGGCAGCAATCAGCCCCAGCATTTT. This sequence encodes CASSYRGVMGSNQPQHF.

The rearrangement links TRBV10-3 to TRBJ2-1; perhaps TRBD2 as D (7 bases). Trimming stripped 4 bases from V and 9 bases from J, with 13 bases between. The CDR3 has 13 residues. Germline V lookup: CDR1 ENHRY, CDR2 SYGVKD. CDR3 sequence: CAISGGGQSEQFF. The CDR3 nucleotides read TGTGCCATCAGTGGGGGGGGGCAGAGTGAGCAGTTCTTC.

This chain joins TRBV5-6 and TRBJ2-1; a possible D gene is TRBD1 (7 bases). V dropped 3 bases and J dropped 7 bases, with 23 bases sitting between them. From germline, CDR1 is SGHDT and CDR2 YYEEEE. The CDR3 has 17 residues. CDR3 loop: CASSSGSARGVWNEQFF. DNA of the CDR3: TGTGCCAGCAGCTCGGGATCCGCCAGGGGGGTTTGGAATGAGCAGTTCTTC. Supplemented by reference TRBV5-6 and TRBJ2-1, the full variable domain reads DAGVTQSPTHLIKTRGQQVTLRCSPKSGHDTVSWYQQALGQGPQFIFQYYEEEERQRGNFPDRFSGHQFPNYSSELNVNALLLGDSALYLCASSSGSARGVWNEQFFGPGTRLTVL.

V and J are TRBV3-1 (or the pseudogene TRBV3-2) and TRBJ2-1; D is possibly TRBD1 (5 bases). Germline V gives CDR1 LGHDT, CDR2 YNNKEL (reference sequence). Trimming took 2 bases from V and 7 from J, leaving 15 bases between them. The length of the CDR3 is 15 residues. The CDR3 sequence: CASSQSPQGFNEQFF. CDR3 DNA sequence: TGTGCCAGCAGCCAATCGCCCCAGGGTTTTAATGAGCAGTTCTTC.

The V gene is TRBV6-2 or TRBV6-3, the J gene TRBJ1-2; D may be TRBD1 (5 bases). CDR3 length: 14 residues. The V and J ends lost 5 bases and 7 bases respectively, with 17 bases between them. Germline CDR1 and CDR2: MNHEY and SVGEGT. The CDR3, as DNA: TGTGCCAGCAGTCCCGGGACTCCCGGGCGTGGCTACACCTTC. Its translation: CASSPGTPGRGYTF.

This chain's CDR3 is CASSRDRGSEKLFF. CDR3 DNA sequence: TGTGCCAGCAGCCGGGACAGGGGGAGTGAAAAACTGTTTTTT. The chain joins TRBV7-4 to TRBJ1-4; 11 bases line up with TRBD1. V was pared by 5 bases and J by 7 bases, with 3 bases of the junction left unmatched. The CDR3 runs to 14 residues. Germline loops: CDR1 SGHVT, CDR2 SQSDAQ.

This clone appeared a few times. The rearrangement links TRBV7-2 to TRBJ2-1; unclear D gene. The ends were cut back, 3 bases at V and 3 bases at J, with 9 bases in the middle. This CDR3 has 14 amino acids. The germline V gene encodes CDR1 SGHTA and CDR2 FQGNSA. CDR3 in amino acids: CASSFNLDYNEQFF. The CDR3 DNA reads TGTGCCAGCAGCTTTAACTTAGACTACAATGAGCAGTTCTTC.

This clone was observed once. The rearrangement links TRBV5-1 to TRBJ1-1, with 7 bases that match TRBD1. The germline V gene has CDR1 SGHRS and CDR2 YFSETQ. Trimming removed 4 bases from V and 2 bases from J; junction bases left unmatched: 5. CDR3 length: 14 amino acids. For the CDR3, the DNA is TGCGCCAGCAGCCTGACAGGGCGAAACACTGAAGCTTTCTTT. Amino acid sequence: CASSLTGRNTEAFF.

The chain combines TRBV4-3 with TRBJ1-1; D ambiguous. Germline CDR1 and CDR2: LGHNA and YSLEER. Trimming shortened V by 3 bases and J by 0 bases, and 11 bases separated the two germline ends. This CDR3 contains 15 residues. CDR3 DNA sequence: TGCGCCAGCAGCCAGGGGAGGCTCATGAACACTGAAGCTTTCTTT. This codes for CASSQGRLMNTEAFF.

The chain recombines TRBV7-3 with TRBJ2-3; possible D gene TRBD1, 5 bases. This CDR3 contains 14 residues. Trimming removed 2 bases from V and 0 bases from J, with 6 bases in between. Looked up from germline, CDR1 is SGHTA and CDR2 is FQGTGA. CDR3 residues: CASSLGASTDTQYF. CDR3 DNA sequence: TGTGCCAGCAGCTTAGGGGCAAGCACAGATACGCAGTATTTT. Variable domain in full (rest from reference TRBV7-3 and TRBJ2-3): GAGVSQTPSNKVTEKGKYVELRCDPISGHTALYWYRQSLGQGPEFLIYFQGTGAADDSGLPNDRFFAVRPEGSVSTLKIQRTERGDSAVYLCASSLGASTDTQYFGPGTRLTVL.

This clone was seen only once. This sequence joins TRBV19 and TRBJ1-4; D remains unclear. CDR1 is LNHDA and CDR2 is SQIVND in the germline V gene (reference sequence). The CDR3 consists of 14 residues. Trimming cost V 1 base and J 4 bases, with 7 bases left between them. CDR3 sequence reads: CASSIAGVNEKLFF. The CDR3, as DNA: TGTGCCAGTAGTATAGCCGGGGTTAATGAAAAACTGTTTTTT.

V gene TRBV12-3 or TRBV12-4 combines with J gene TRBJ1-2; D is possibly TRBD1 (5 bases). The CDR3 is made up of 12 amino acids. V lost 5 bases and J 5 bases, leaving 9 bases between the germline ends. CDR3 protein: CASSQGWYGYTF. CDR3 coding DNA: TGTGCCAGCAGTCAGGGTTGGTATGGCTACACCTTC.

The chain has TRBV6-2 or TRBV6-3 and TRBJ1-2; tentatively, D is TRBD1 (5 bases). The V and J ends lost 7 bases and 0 bases respectively, with 18 bases between them. The CDR3 spans 16 residues. Germline V lookup: CDR1 MNHEY, CDR2 SVGEGT. The CDR3, as DNA: TGTGCCAGCACCCCACAGGTTGGGGAAGCTAACTATGGCTACACCTTC. This encodes CASTPQVGEANYGYTF.

This chain connects TRBV5-4 to TRBJ2-7; TRBD1 agrees at 9 bases. Trimming cost V 0 bases and J 5 bases; bases outside gene matches: 6. This CDR3 has 15 residues. Germline-derived CDR1 and CDR2 are SGHNT and YYREEE (reference sequence). As DNA, the CDR3 is TGTGCCAGCAGCTTGGGGGGACAGGGTTTCGACGAGCAGTACTTC. Its translation is CASSLGGQGFDEQYF.

J is TRBJ2-7 and V is TRBV5-6; TRBD1 matches 9 bases. V shed 6 bases and J 4 bases; nucleotides not matched to a gene: 8. Germline V gene data show CDR1 as SGHDT and CDR2 as YYEEEE. The CDR3 has 14 residues. The CDR3 nucleotides are TGTGCCAGCACCCCCCCGGGACAGGGTTACGAGCAGTACTTC. This codes for CASTPPGQGYEQYF.

V is TRBV2 and J is TRBJ1-5; no firm D call. Trimming pared 8 bases from V and 7 bases from J, leaving 21 bases between. Germline lookup yields CDR1 SNHLY and CDR2 FYNNEI. This CDR3 has 15 amino acids. This chain's CDR3 is CASGLGWRGEQPQHF. The CDR3 region has the DNA TGTGCCAGCGGATTGGGGTGGCGGGGAGAGCAGCCCCAGCATTTT.

The chain links TRBV14 to TRBJ2-7; 11 bases match TRBD1. Looked up from germline, CDR1 is SGHDN and CDR2 is FVKESK. The CDR3 extends over 15 amino acids. Trimming cost V 1 base and J 3 bases; bases outside gene matches: 2. CDR3 coding DNA: TGTGCCAGCAGCCAAGGTGGGACAGGGGGCTACGAGCAGTACTTC. Protein sequence: CASSQGGTGGYEQYF.

Notes on this clone: One junction end does not reproduce the germline sequence, and a read error may be involved. The chain uses TRBV7-7 and TRBJ2-3, with 9 positions matching TRBD2. CDR3 length: 18 amino acids. Germline assignment: CDR1 SSHAT and CDR2 FNYEAQ (reference sequence). CDR3 residues: CASSLGAGGPVSTDTQYF. CDR3 nucleotides: TGTGCTAGCAGCTTAGGGGCGGGGGGGCCGGTAAGCACAGATACGCAGTATTTT.

This chain connects TRBV9 to TRBJ2-1; 9 bases agree with TRBD2. The CDR3 sequence is 16 residues long. Germline CDR1 is SGDLS and CDR2 is YYNGEE. Trimming at V came to 3 bases and at J to 1 base, leaving 5 bases not matched to a gene. CDR3 sequence: CASSAPSGASYNEQFF. As DNA, the CDR3 is TGTGCCAGCAGCGCCCCTAGCGGGGCTTCCTACAATGAGCAGTTCTTC.

Worth noting for this clone: The sample contains more than one DNA sequence encoding this CDR3. This chain joins TRBV9 and TRBJ1-3; perhaps TRBD1 as D (5 bases). The V end was cut by 0 bases, the J end by 0 bases, with 7 bases between. CDR1 and CDR2 (germline): SGDLS, YYNGEE. This CDR3 contains 15 residues. Written as DNA, the CDR3 is TGTGCCAGCAGCGTAGCCCAGGGCTCTGGAAACACCATATATTTT. It translates to CASSVAQGSGNTIYF.

This clone came up once. The chain uses TRBV6-5 and TRBJ1-1; 7 bases fit TRBD1. J was trimmed by 10 bases and V by 7 bases; bases with no gene match: 6. This CDR3 contains 11 residues. Germline V CDR1 and CDR2: MNHEY, SVGAGI. The CDR3 here is CASTWDRGAFF. DNA for the CDR3: TGTGCCAGCACCTGGGACAGAGGAGCTTTCTTT.

The chain joins TRBV30 to TRBJ2-3; 11 nucleotides align to TRBD2. Germline V gene data show CDR1 as GTSNPN and CDR2 as SVGIG (reference sequence). The CDR3 is made up of 15 amino acids. After removal of 3 bases from V and 3 bases from J, the junction contained 5 bases not matched to a gene. The CDR3 sequence is CAWRVAGGVTDTQYF. The CDR3, as DNA: TGTGCCTGGAGGGTAGCGGGGGGGGTGACAGATACGCAGTATTTT.

CDR3 DNA sequence: TGTGCCAGCAGCGTAGGACAGAGGAACACTGAAGCTTTCTTT. It is translated as CASSVGQRNTEAFF. The rearrangement links TRBV9 to TRBJ1-1, with D maybe TRBD1 (5 bases). Deletions cut 0 bases from V and 1 base from J, with 7 bases between. Per germline, CDR1 SGDLS and CDR2 YYNGEE. This CDR3 is built from 14 residues. Full variable domain (missing parts from reference TRBV9 and TRBJ1-1): DSGVTQTPKHLITATGQRVTLRCSPRSGDLSVYWYQQSLDQGLQFLIQYYNGEERAKGNILERFSAQQFPDLHSELNLSSLELGDSALYFCASSVGQRNTEAFFGQGTRLTVV.

The V call is TRBV21-1, the J call TRBJ1-2. TRBV21-1 is a pseudogene. This CDR3 contains 16 residues. CDR3 sequence reads: CASSKVRGPRVDGYTF. The CDR3 DNA reads as TGTGCCAGCAGCAAAGTGCGGGGGCCAAGGGTCGATGGCTACACCTTC.

This chain connects TRBV27 to TRBJ2-3; 7 bases match TRBD2. The length of the CDR3 is 16 residues. CDR1 and CDR2 (germline): MNHEY, SMNVEV (reference sequence). Trimming cost V 1 base and J 4 bases; bases outside gene matches: 8. For the CDR3, the DNA is TGTGCCAGCAGTTTATGGGGAGCGGGGCCCGCAGATACGCAGTATTTT. Its protein is CASSLWGAGPADTQYF.